Each of the 25 T cell receptor beta chains below was sequenced from the same sample in a study of metastatic and nonmetastatic thyroid tumors. TCRdb re-called the PCR reads via MiXCR. Counted here are under 40,000 clones, about 16% occurring once; the ten biggest clones make up 3.4%. Patients had received no treatment of any kind before thyroid surgery. Sequenced input: blood. Every receptor here comes from a female donor with papillary thyroid cancer or a benign thyroid nodule (not recorded which). Some clones in this sample may be carry-over from other donors' samples.

This clone was recorded at least ten times. The germline gene is not matched at one end of the junction; a read error may be the cause. The gene calls are TRBV18 and TRBJ1-1, with TRBD1 identical over 11 bases. The CDR3 length is 16 residues. Germline V gives CDR1 KGHSH, CDR2 LQKENI. The chain's CDR3 is CAGSPRTGGLGTEAFF. In DNA, the CDR3 is TGTGCCGGCTCACCAAGGACAGGGGGCCTGGGCACTGAAGCTTTCTTT.

This clone showed up many times. The sample holds other DNA sequences that translate to the same CDR3. This rearrangement joins TRBV6-1 to TRBJ2-2; no clear D. The CDR3 loop spans 13 amino acids. The germline CDR1 and CDR2 sequences are MNHNS and SASEGT. V was clipped by 6 bases and J by 6 bases, with 11 bases between them. The CDR3 DNA follows: TGTGCCAGCAGATTGTTAGCCGCCGGGGAGCTGTTTTTT. Its translation is CASRLLAAGELFF.

This clone was recorded at least ten times. In nucleotides, the CDR3 is TGTGCCAGCAGCGGGTCCTTTTCTGGAAACACCATATATTTT. As protein: CASSGSFSGNTIYF. J is TRBJ1-3 and V is TRBV9; unclear D gene. Germline V gene lookup returns CDR1 SGDLS and CDR2 YYNGEE. V lost 3 bases, J lost 1 base, and 8 bases lay in between. The CDR3 length is 14 residues.

This clone was counted ten times or more. This sequence joins TRBV19 and TRBJ1-1; D might be TRBD1 (6 bases). CDR3 size: 14 residues. V was shortened by 3 bases and J by 3 bases, with 11 bases between the two germline ends. Germline lookup yields CDR1 LNHDA and CDR2 SQIVND (reference sequence). DNA of the CDR3: TGTGCCAGTAGTATGGGGGGGCTCTACACTGAAGCTTTCTTT. It specifies CASSMGGLYTEAFF.

This clone appeared a single time. The chain combines TRBV11-2 with TRBJ2-1; possibly TRBD2 for D (5 bases). Germline CDR1 SGHAT, CDR2 FQNNGV. There are 16 residues in the CDR3. V gave up 0 bases and J gave up 4 bases, with 13 bases separating them. Here the CDR3 DNA reads TGTGCCAGCAGCTTAGATCGGAGCGGCTTATACAATGAGCAGTTCTTC. Protein sequence: CASSLDRSGLYNEQFF.

This chain joins TRBV4-1 and TRBJ2-7; possible D gene TRBD1, 5 bases. This CDR3 is 16 amino acids long. Trimming cost V 0 bases and J 0 bases, with 12 bases left between them. Germline V gene lookup returns CDR1 MGHRA and CDR2 YSYEKL. CDR3 coding DNA: TGCGCCAGCAGCCAAGAGGCCTCAGACAGCTCCTACGAGCAGTACTTC. Amino acids: CASSQEASDSSYEQYF.

This clone was seen many times. The chain is built from TRBV7-8 and TRBJ2-7; the match to TRBD1 covers 7 bases. V was pared by 2 bases and J by 4 bases, with 8 bases of the junction left unmatched. This CDR3 is built from 15 residues. CDR1 and CDR2 (germline): SGHVS, FQNEAQ. Here the CDR3 reads CASSLSGQGVYEQYF. In DNA, the CDR3 is TGTGCCAGCAGCTTATCCGGTCAGGGGGTGTACGAGCAGTACTTC.

The table lists this clone with many counts. The rearrangement uses TRBV6-2 or TRBV6-3 and TRBJ2-7; D remains ambiguous. CDR3 size: 12 residues. Germline V CDR1 and CDR2: MNHEY, SVGEGT. V lost 7 bases and J lost 0, with 7 bases in between. The CDR3 spells CASTDDSYEQYF. The CDR3 DNA follows: TGTGCCAGCACCGACGACTCCTACGAGCAGTACTTC.

By frequency in the sample, this clone is medium-sized. V usage is TRBV10-1 and J usage is TRBJ2-1; TRBD2 aligns across 13 bases. The CDR3 consists of 15 residues. Germline V gene lookup returns CDR1 WNHNN and CDR2 SYGVQD (reference sequence). J was trimmed by 9 bases and V by 3 bases; bases with no gene match: 5. The CDR3 region has the DNA TGCGCCAGCAGTGAACTAGCGGGAGGGATGGGTGAGCAGTTCTTC. Amino acid sequence: CASSELAGGMGEQFF.

This clone was observed at least ten times. The V call is TRBV11-2, the J call TRBJ2-2; D remains unclear. V was cut by 3 bases and J by 5 bases, with 4 bases left in between. The CDR3 contains 12 residues. Per germline, CDR1 SGHAT and CDR2 FQNNGV. The CDR3 nucleotides are TGTGCCAGCAGCTTTGTTACCGGGGAGCTGTTTTTT. Translation gives CASSFVTGELFF.

This clone was found many times. The chain uses TRBV27 and TRBJ2-7; D gene unclear. Trimming shortened V by 0 bases and J by 6 bases, and 9 bases separated the two germline ends. Germline CDR1 reads MNHEY; CDR2 reads SMNVEV (reference sequence). CDR3 length equals 13 residues. The CDR3 protein is CASSLSPLGEQYF. Here the CDR3 DNA reads TGTGCCAGCAGTTTATCTCCCCTCGGCGAGCAGTACTTC.

The chain couples TRBV20-1 to TRBJ2-1; D is unclear. The germline V and J ends were trimmed by 3 bases and 8 bases, with 5 bases remaining between them. The CDR3 consists of 10 residues. In germline, CDR1 is DFQATT, CDR2 SNEGSKA (reference sequence). CDR3 region: CSASYDEQFF. In DNA form, the CDR3 reads TGCAGTGCTAGTTACGATGAGCAGTTCTTC.

This clone was recorded many times. One end of the junction is discordant with germline, which a read error may explain. The chain has TRBV5-1 and TRBJ2-1; the D is unclear. The CDR3 spans 14 residues. The germline CDR1 and CDR2 sequences are SGHRS and YFSETQ. The CDR3 region has the DNA TGCGCCAGCAGCCCGGACCCGGGTGGAAACCCTCTTCTGTTC. Its protein is CASSPDPGGNPLLF.

This clone turned up a few times. A much larger clone differs from this one at a single base, so this may be a read error. The chain recombines TRBV6-2 or TRBV6-3 with TRBJ2-2; the match to TRBD1 covers 8 bases. In germline, CDR1 is MNHEY, CDR2 SVGEGT. The CDR3 consists of 15 residues. CDR3 in DNA: TGTGCCTGCAGCAGCTGGACAGGGTATGCCGTGGAGCTGTTTTTT. Translated: CACSSWTGYAVELFF.

This clone came up many times. The chain links TRBV7-3 to TRBJ2-1; unclear D gene. Germline CDR1 SGHTA, CDR2 FQGTGA. The CDR3 loop spans 13 amino acids. V shed 1 base and J shed 6 bases, with 7 bases lying between them. The CDR3 DNA follows: TGTGCCAGCAGCTTAATGTGGGGCAATGAGCAGTTCTTC. It encodes CASSLMWGNEQFF.

This clone has ten or more counts. J is TRBJ2-5 and V is TRBV19; 8 nucleotides align to TRBD1. Germline CDR1 and CDR2: LNHDA and SQIVND (reference sequence). Trimming removed 5 bases from V and 0 bases from J; junction bases left unmatched: 11. The CDR3 has 17 amino acids. The CDR3 here is CASSSPGQGEYQETQYF. DNA of the CDR3: TGTGCCAGTAGTTCCCCAGGACAGGGAGAGTACCAAGAGACCCAGTACTTC.

At least ten counts were recorded for this clone. The V call is TRBV28, the J call TRBJ2-1; 9 bases are a match to TRBD2. Germline CDR1 and CDR2: MDHEN and SYDVKM. The length of the CDR3 is 20 residues. V shed 3 bases, J shed 8 bases, and the junction held 23 bases outside the gene matches. The CDR3 DNA sequence: TGTGCCAGCAGTTTTCCCCCCGTTGGTAGCGGGAGTTCGTCGGCAGATGAGCAGTTCTTC. It translates to CASSFPPVGSGSSSADEQFF. The variable domain in full, completed from reference TRBV28 and TRBJ2-1, reads DVKVTQSSRYLVKRTGEKVFLECVQDMDHENMFWYRQDPGLGLRLIYFSYDVKMKEKGDIPEGYSVSREKKERFSLILESASTNQTSMYLCASSFPPVGSGSSSADEQFFGPGTRLTVL.

This clone appeared a few times. Given a much more abundant clone one base away, this may be a read error. The DNA of the CDR3 is TGTGCCAGCAGCGTTAGCGGGAAGGCCTTAGAGACCCAGTACTTC. As protein: CASSVSGKALETQYF. The chain links TRBV9 to TRBJ2-5; TRBD2 agrees at 8 bases. J gave up 4 bases and V 2 bases, and 7 bases lay outside the gene matches. Germline CDR1 is SGDLS and CDR2 is YYNGEE. The CDR3 loop spans 15 amino acids.

This clone has ten or more counts. Other DNA sequences within the sample encode an identical CDR3. The chain couples TRBV28 to TRBJ2-5, with TRBD2 matching over 11 bases. The junction had 4 bases not matched to a gene; V was cut back by 5 bases and J by 2 bases. The CDR3 consists of 15 residues. CDR1 is MDHEN and CDR2 is SYDVKM in the germline V gene. The CDR3 is CASSLTSGGQETQYF. CDR3 sequence (DNA): TGTGCCAGCAGTCTTACTAGCGGGGGTCAAGAGACCCAGTACTTC.

This clone was observed at least ten times. The genes are TRBV15 and TRBJ2-1; the match to TRBD1 covers 10 bases. Germline CDR1 LNHNV, CDR2 YYDKDF (reference sequence). The CDR3 loop spans 17 amino acids. The junction had 11 bases not matched to a gene; V was cut back by 3 bases and J by 6 bases. The CDR3 DNA sequence: TGTGCCACCAGCAGTGTCGGCCGGGACAGGGGTGGCAATGAGCAGTTCTTC. It is translated as CATSSVGRDRGGNEQFF.

This chain joins TRBV5-1 and TRBJ1-1; D gene uncertain. From germline, CDR1 is SGHRS and CDR2 YFSETQ. V lost 4 bases, J lost 2 bases, and 9 bases lay in between. There are 13 residues in the CDR3. The CDR3 reads CASSLDCNTEAFF. Here the CDR3 DNA reads TGCGCCAGCAGCCTCGACTGCAACACTGAAGCTTTCTTT.

In this sample, this clone turned up a few times. V is TRBV15 and J is TRBJ2-3; no reliable D call. The germline V gene has CDR1 LNHNV and CDR2 YYDKDF (reference sequence). Trimming pared 0 bases from V and 7 bases from J, leaving 5 bases between. This CDR3 is built from 12 residues. The CDR3 loop is CATSRDQYTQYF. DNA for the CDR3: TGTGCCACCAGCAGAGATCAATATACGCAGTATTTT.

This rearrangement joins TRBV20-1 to TRBJ1-1, with unresolved D. V lost 7 bases, J lost 4 bases, and 13 bases lay in between. Germline CDR1 DFQATT, CDR2 SNEGSKA (reference sequence). The CDR3 is 12 amino acids. The CDR3 protein is CSGRGLSTEAFF. The CDR3 DNA sequence: TGCAGTGGGAGAGGACTGAGCACTGAAGCTTTCTTT.

This clone was counted at least ten times. V gene TRBV18 combines with J gene TRBJ2-2; 11 bases are a match to TRBD2. Germline values: CDR1 KGHSH, CDR2 LQKENI. CDR3 length equals 15 residues. Losses at the gene ends were 3 bases for V and 6 bases for J; bases not matched to a gene: 3. CDR3 in DNA: TGTGCCAGCTCACCCCTAGCGGGAGGCGCCGGGGAGCTGTTTTTT. The encoded protein is CASSPLAGGAGELFF. Using reference TRBV18 and TRBJ2-2 for the parts outside the CDR3, the full variable domain is NAGVMQNPRHLVRRRGQEARLRCSPMKGHSHVYWYRQLPEEGLKFMVYLQKENIIDESGMPKERFSAEFPKEGPSILRIQQVVRGDSAAYFCASSPLAGGAGELFFGEGSRLTVL.

This clone was seen at least ten times. The rearrangement links TRBV20-1 to TRBJ2-1; 10 nucleotides align to TRBD2. Germline values: CDR1 DFQATT, CDR2 SNEGSKA (reference sequence). The CDR3 covers 14 residues. J gave up 6 bases and V 3 bases, and 5 bases lay outside the gene matches. CDR3: CSASRGTSANEQFF. CDR3 DNA sequence: TGCAGTGCTAGCCGGGGGACTAGCGCCAATGAGCAGTTCTTC.